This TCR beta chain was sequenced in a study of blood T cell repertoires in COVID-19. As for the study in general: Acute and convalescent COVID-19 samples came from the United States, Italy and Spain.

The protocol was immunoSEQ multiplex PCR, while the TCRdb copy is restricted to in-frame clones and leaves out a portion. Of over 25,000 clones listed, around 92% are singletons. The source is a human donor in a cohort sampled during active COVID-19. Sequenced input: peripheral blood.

Here the CDR3 DNA reads TGTGCCAGCAGCTCACGACATGCCGGAAACACCATATATTTT. Amino acids: CASSSRHAGNTIYF. This chain joins TRBV3-1 (or the pseudogene TRBV3-2) and TRBJ1-3; no clear D gene. This CDR3 has 14 amino acids. V was pared by 5 bases and J by 4 bases, with 12 bases between. Germline loops: CDR1 LGHDT, CDR2 YNNKEL (reference sequence).